This is a list of T cell receptor beta chains from one sample in a study of T cell clonotyping in hematopoietic cell transplantation. Measured with immunoSEQ multiplex PCR; TCRdb has only the in-frame clones, and not every one. The sample has several thousand clones; 60% to 80% are singletons. Sample: peripheral blood mononuclear cells, taken 100 days after allogeneic stem cell transplant. These receptors all stem from a female patient between 50 and 60 years old who had an allogeneic stem cell transplant from an unrelated donor, so the T cells may come from the graft donor. Some clones in this sample may be carry-over from other donors' samples. The CDR3 runs from the conserved cysteine through the conserved F or W. The D gene is left open where the match is weak. Rows may omit the clone size; those that give it use once, few, many or a size class.

d_call: TRBD1
v_call: TRBV2
clone_size: -
j_call: TRBJ1-1
cdr3_length: 15
cdr3_aa: CASRDPGQMNTEAFF
cdr3_nt: TGTGCCAGCAGAGACCCGGGACAGATGAACACTGAAGCTTTCTTT

d_call: -
v_call: TRBV7-3
clone_size: -
j_call: TRBJ2-2
cdr3_length: 15
cdr3_aa: CASSLIGHGTGELFF
cdr3_nt: TGTGCCAGCAGCTTAATAGGGCATGGCACCGGGGAGCTGTTTTTT

d_call: -
v_call: TRBV6-5
clone_size: once
j_call: TRBJ1-1
cdr3_length: 13
cdr3_aa: CASRTRPNTEAFF
cdr3_nt: TGTGCCAGCAGAACGCGGCCTAACACTGAAGCTTTCTTT

d_call: -
v_call: TRBV7-9
clone_size: once
j_call: TRBJ2-7
cdr3_length: 11
cdr3_aa: CASSFTYEQYF
cdr3_nt: TGTGCCAGCAGCTTCACCTACGAGCAGTACTTC

d_call: TRBD2
v_call: TRBV27
clone_size: -
j_call: TRBJ2-7
cdr3_length: 15
cdr3_aa: CASSRRVIAGEEQYF
cdr3_nt: TGTGCCAGCAGTAGAAGGGTGATAGCGGGGGAAGAGCAGTACTTC

d_call: -
v_call: TRBV4-1
clone_size: -
j_call: TRBJ1-1
cdr3_length: 13
cdr3_aa: CASSQASSTEAFF
cdr3_nt: TGCGCCAGCAGCCAGGCTTCGTCCACTGAAGCTTTCTTT

d_call: -
v_call: TRBV5-1
clone_size: -
j_call: TRBJ2-5
cdr3_length: 14
cdr3_aa: CASSYRDQQETQYF
cdr3_nt: TGCGCCAGCAGCTACCGGGACCAACAAGAGACCCAGTACTTC

d_call: TRBD2
v_call: TRBV11-2
clone_size: once
j_call: TRBJ2-1
cdr3_length: 16
cdr3_aa: CASNLMRTSVDNEQFF
cdr3_nt: TGTGCCAGCAACCTTATGAGGACTAGCGTAGACAATGAGCAGTTCTTC

d_call: -
v_call: TRBV7-6
clone_size: -
j_call: TRBJ2-7
cdr3_length: 14
cdr3_aa: CASSSRGAAYEQYF
cdr3_nt: TGTGCCAGCAGCTCCCGGGGGGCCGCCTACGAGCAGTACTTC

d_call: TRBD1
v_call: TRBV10-3
clone_size: -
j_call: TRBJ2-5
cdr3_length: 14
cdr3_aa: CAISGTQGIETQYF
cdr3_nt: TGTGCCATCAGTGGGACACAGGGGATAGAGACCCAGTACTTC

d_call: -
v_call: TRBV7-9
clone_size: -
j_call: TRBJ1-1
cdr3_length: 14
cdr3_aa: CASSHSSMNTEAFF
cdr3_nt: TGTGCCAGCAGCCACTCCTCCATGAACACTGAAGCTTTCTTT

d_call: TRBD2
v_call: TRBV7-3
clone_size: few
j_call: TRBJ2-1
cdr3_length: 17
cdr3_aa: CASSLRGGRTNNNEQFF
cdr3_nt: TGTGCCAGCAGCTTGCGGGGGGGCCGTACAAACAACAATGAGCAGTTCTTC

d_call: -
v_call: TRBV4-2
clone_size: -
j_call: TRBJ1-3
cdr3_length: 14
cdr3_aa: CASSQGSQGYTIYF
cdr3_nt: TGTGCCAGCAGCCAAGGATCACAGGGTTACACCATATATTTT